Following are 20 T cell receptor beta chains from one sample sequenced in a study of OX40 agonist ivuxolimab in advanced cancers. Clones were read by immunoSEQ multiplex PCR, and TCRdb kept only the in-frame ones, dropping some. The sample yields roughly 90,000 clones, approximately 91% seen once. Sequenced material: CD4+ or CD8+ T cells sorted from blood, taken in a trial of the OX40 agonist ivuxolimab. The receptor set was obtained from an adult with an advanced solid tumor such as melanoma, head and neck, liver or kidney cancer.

For the CDR3, the DNA is TGTGCCAGCAGTTTGAGGCGGGACACAGATACGCAGTATTTT. It translates to CASSLRRDTDTQYF. V gene TRBV6-9 combines with J gene TRBJ2-3; a weak D match, TRBD2 (6 bases). This CDR3 region has 14 residues. Deletions cut 4 bases from V and 2 bases from J, with 10 bases between. Germline V gene data show CDR1 as MNHGY and CDR2 as SVAAGI.

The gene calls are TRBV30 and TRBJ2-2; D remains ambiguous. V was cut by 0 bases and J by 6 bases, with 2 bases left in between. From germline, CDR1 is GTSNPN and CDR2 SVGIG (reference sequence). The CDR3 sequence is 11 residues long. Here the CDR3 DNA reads TGTGCCTGGAGTGTACCCGGGGAGCTGTTTTTT. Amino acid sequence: CAWSVPGELFF.

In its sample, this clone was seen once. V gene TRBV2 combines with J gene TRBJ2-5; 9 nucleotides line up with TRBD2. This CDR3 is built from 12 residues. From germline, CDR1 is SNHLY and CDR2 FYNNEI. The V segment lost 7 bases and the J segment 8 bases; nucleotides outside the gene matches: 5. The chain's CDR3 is CASTSGAGTQYF. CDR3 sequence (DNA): TGTGCCAGCACTAGCGGGGCCGGAACCCAGTACTTC.

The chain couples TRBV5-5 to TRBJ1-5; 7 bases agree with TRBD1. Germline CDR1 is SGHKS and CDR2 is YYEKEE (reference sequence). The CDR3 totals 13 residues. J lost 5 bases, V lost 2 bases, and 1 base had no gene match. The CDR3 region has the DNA TGTGCCAGCAGCTTCCAGGGGGATCAGCCCCAGCATTTT. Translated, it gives CASSFQGDQPQHF. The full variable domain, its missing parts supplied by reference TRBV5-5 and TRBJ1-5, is DAGVTQSPTHLIKTRGQQVTLRCSPISGHKSVSWYQQVLGQGPQFIFQYYEKEERGRGNFPDRFSARQFPNYSSELNVNALLLGDSALYLCASSFQGDQPQHFGDGTRLSIL.

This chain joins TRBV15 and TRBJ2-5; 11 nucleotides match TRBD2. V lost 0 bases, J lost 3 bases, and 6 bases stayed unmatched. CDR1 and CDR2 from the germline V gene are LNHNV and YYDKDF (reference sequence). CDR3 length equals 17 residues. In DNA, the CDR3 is TGTGCCACCAGCAGAGACACTAGCGGGAGCGGAGAAGAGACCCAGTACTTC. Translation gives CATSRDTSGSGEETQYF.

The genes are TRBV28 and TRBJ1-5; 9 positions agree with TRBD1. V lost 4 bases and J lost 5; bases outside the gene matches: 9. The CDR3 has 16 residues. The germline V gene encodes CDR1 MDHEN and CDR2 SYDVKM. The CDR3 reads CASSSSLQGAHQPQHF. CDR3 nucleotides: TGTGCCAGCAGTTCTTCCCTACAGGGGGCCCATCAGCCCCAGCATTTT.

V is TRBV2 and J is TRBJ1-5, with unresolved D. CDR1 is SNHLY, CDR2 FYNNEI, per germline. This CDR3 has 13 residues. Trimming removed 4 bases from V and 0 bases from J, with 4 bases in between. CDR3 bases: TGTGCCAGCAGTGCGGGTAGCAATCAGCCCCAGCATTTT. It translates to CASSAGSNQPQHF.

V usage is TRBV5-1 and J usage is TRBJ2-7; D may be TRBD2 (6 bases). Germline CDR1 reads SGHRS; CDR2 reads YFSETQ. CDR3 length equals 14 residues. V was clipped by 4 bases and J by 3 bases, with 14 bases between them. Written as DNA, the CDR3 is TGCGCCAGCAGCGTGGGAGGTTCTTACTACGAGCAGTACTTC. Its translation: CASSVGGSYYEQYF. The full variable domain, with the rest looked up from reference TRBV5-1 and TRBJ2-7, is KAGVTQTPRYLIKTRGQQVTLSCSPISGHRSVSWYQQTPGQGLQFLFEYFSETQRNKGNFPGRFSGRQFSNSRSEMNVSTLELGDSALYLCASSVGGSYYEQYFGPGTRLTVT.

The CDR3 DNA is TGCGCCAGCAGCCGCCGGACAGGGAGGGACACCGGGGAGCTGTTTTTT. Translation: CASSRRTGRDTGELFF. This rearrangement joins TRBV5-1 to TRBJ2-2; D is possibly TRBD1 (8 bases). Germline V CDR1 and CDR2: SGHRS, YFSETQ. V gave up 4 bases and J gave up 3 bases, with 16 bases separating them. This CDR3 has 16 amino acids.

The DNA of the CDR3 is TGTGCCAGCAGTTACTATGGGCAAGAGACCCAGTACTTC. Translated: CASSYYGQETQYF. The rearrangement links TRBV6-5 to TRBJ2-5; D call uncertain. Germline lookup yields CDR1 MNHEY and CDR2 SVGAGI. This CDR3 has 13 residues. Trimming took off 1 base at V and 2 bases at J, with 5 bases between the two ends.

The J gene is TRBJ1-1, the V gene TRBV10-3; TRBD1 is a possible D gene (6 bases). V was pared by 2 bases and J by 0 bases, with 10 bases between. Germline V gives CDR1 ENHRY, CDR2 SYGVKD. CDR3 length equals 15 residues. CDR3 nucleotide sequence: TGTGCCATCAGTGAGACCAGGGGCATGAACACTGAAGCTTTCTTT. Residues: CAISETRGMNTEAFF.

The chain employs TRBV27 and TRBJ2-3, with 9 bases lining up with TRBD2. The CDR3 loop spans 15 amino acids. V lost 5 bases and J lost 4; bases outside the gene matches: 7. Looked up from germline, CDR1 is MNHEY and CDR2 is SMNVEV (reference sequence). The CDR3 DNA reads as TGTGCCAGCAGTCTGAAGGCGGGAGGGCCAGATACGCAGTATTTT. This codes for CASSLKAGGPDTQYF.

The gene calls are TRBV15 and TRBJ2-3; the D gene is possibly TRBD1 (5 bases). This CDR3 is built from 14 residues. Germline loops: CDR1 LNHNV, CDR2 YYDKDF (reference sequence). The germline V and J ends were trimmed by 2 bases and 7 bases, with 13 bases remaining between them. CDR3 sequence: CATSRPPRGYTQYF. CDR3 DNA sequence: TGTGCCACCAGCAGACCCCCTAGGGGATATACGCAGTATTTT.

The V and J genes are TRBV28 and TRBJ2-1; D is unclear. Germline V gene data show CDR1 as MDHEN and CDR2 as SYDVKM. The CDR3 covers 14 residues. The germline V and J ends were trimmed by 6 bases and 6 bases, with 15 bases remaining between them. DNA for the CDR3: TGTGCCAGCAGAGGGTTTGGGATCATCAATGAGCAGTTCTTC. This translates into CASRGFGIINEQFF. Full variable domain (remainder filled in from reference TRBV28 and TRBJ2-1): DVKVTQSSRYLVKRTGEKVFLECVQDMDHENMFWYRQDPGLGLRLIYFSYDVKMKEKGDIPEGYSVSREKKERFSLILESASTNQTSMYLCASRGFGIINEQFFGPGTRLTVL.

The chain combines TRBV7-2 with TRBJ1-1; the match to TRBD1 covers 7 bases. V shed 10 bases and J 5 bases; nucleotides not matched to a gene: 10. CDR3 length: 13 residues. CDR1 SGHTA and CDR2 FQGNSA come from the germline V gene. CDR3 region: CATTLTGRTEAFF. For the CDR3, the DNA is TGTGCCACCACCCTGACAGGGCGGACTGAAGCTTTCTTT.

In DNA, the CDR3 is TGTGCCAGCAGCTTAGTCAGTGGAGAGACCCAGTACTTC. It is translated as CASSLVSGETQYF. The chain couples TRBV7-2 to TRBJ2-5; no clear D gene. CDR1 SGHTA and CDR2 FQGNSA come from the germline V gene. The CDR3 is made up of 13 amino acids. V lost 1 base and J 4 bases, leaving 7 bases between the germline ends.

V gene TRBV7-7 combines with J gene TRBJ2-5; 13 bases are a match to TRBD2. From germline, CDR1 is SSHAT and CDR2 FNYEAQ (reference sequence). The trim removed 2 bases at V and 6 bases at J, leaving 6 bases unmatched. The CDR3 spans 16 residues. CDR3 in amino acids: CASSLSGLAGEQTQYF. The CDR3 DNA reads TGTGCCAGCAGCTTATCCGGACTAGCGGGAGAACAGACCCAGTACTTC. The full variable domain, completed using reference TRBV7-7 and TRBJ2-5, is GAGVSQSPRYKVTKRGQDVTLRCDPISSHATLYWYQQALGQGPEFLTYFNYEAQPDKSGLPSDRFSAERPEGSISTLTIQRTEQRDSAMYRCASSLSGLAGEQTQYFGPGTRLLVL.

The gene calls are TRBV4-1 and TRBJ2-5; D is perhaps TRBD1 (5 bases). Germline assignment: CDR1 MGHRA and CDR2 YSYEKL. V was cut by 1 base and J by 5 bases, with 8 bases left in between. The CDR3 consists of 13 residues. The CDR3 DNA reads TGCGCCAGCAGCCAAGGGGCAGGGGAGACCCAGTACTTC. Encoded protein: CASSQGAGETQYF.

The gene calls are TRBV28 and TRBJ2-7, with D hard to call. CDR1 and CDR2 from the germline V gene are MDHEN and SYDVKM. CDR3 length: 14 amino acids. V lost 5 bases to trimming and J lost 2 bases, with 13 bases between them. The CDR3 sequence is CASSDDGPPYEQYF. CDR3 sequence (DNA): TGTGCCAGCAGTGACGACGGACCACCCTACGAGCAGTACTTC.

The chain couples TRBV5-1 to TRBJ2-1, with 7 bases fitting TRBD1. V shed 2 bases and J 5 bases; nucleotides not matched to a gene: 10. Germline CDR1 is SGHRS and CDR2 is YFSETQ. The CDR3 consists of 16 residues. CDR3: CASSLGGSQGHNEQFF. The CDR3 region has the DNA TGCGCCAGCAGCTTAGGGGGCTCGCAAGGGCACAATGAGCAGTTCTTC.